One and the same sample provided the 19 T cell receptor beta chains below, sequenced in a study of blood T cell repertoires in COVID-19. Libraries were prepared by immunoSEQ multiplex PCR; TCRdb keeps only in-frame clonotypes and omits some of them. Here the sample spans some 60,000 clones, roughly 93% being singletons. The sequencing input was peripheral blood. The receptors were gathered from a human donor in a cohort sampled during active COVID-19.

The J gene is TRBJ2-5, the V gene TRBV7-8; D is ambiguous. From germline, CDR1 is SGHVS and CDR2 FQNEAQ. The V end was cut by 1 base, the J end by 4 bases, with 13 bases between. The CDR3 has 15 amino acids. The CDR3 sequence is CASSLDPSTTETQYF. The CDR3 coding sequence is TGTGCCAGCAGCTTAGATCCGAGCACCACAGAGACCCAGTACTTC.

Concerning this clone: Different DNA sequences within this sample yield the same CDR3. The rearrangement links TRBV3-1 (or the pseudogene TRBV3-2) to TRBJ2-3, with 11 positions matching TRBD2. V was clipped by 4 bases and J by 3 bases; unmatched bases: 6. The length of the CDR3 is 16 residues. CDR1 and CDR2 (germline): LGHDT, YNNKEL (reference sequence). The CDR3 nucleotides read TGTGCCAGCAGCCCATTAGCGGGAGGGCCGACAGATACGCAGTATTTT. It encodes CASSPLAGGPTDTQYF.

The chain uses TRBV11-3 and TRBJ2-7; 13 bases match TRBD2. V lost 6 bases to trimming and J lost 4 bases; unmatched junction nucleotides: 6. Looked up from germline, CDR1 is SGHNT and CDR2 is YENEEA. The CDR3 totals 15 residues. The CDR3 DNA follows: TGTGCCAGCAGTCAAGGACTAGCGGGAGAGTACGAGCAGTACTTC. It specifies CASSQGLAGEYEQYF.

This chain uses TRBV10-3 with TRBJ1-2; D unresolved. Trimming took off 0 bases at V and 4 bases at J, with 6 bases between the two ends. This CDR3 spans 13 amino acids. Looked up from germline, CDR1 is ENHRY and CDR2 is SYGVKD. CDR3 residues: CAISESGVYGYTF. CDR3 sequence (DNA): TGTGCCATCAGTGAGTCGGGAGTCTATGGCTACACCTTC.

This clone was detected once. The gene calls are TRBV5-1 and TRBJ2-2; 11 bases map to TRBD2. In germline, CDR1 is SGHRS, CDR2 YFSETQ. The CDR3 contains 17 residues. Trimming at V came to 4 bases and at J to 3 bases, leaving 8 bases not matched to a gene. Here the CDR3 reads CASSIDSGRADTGELFF. The CDR3 DNA is TGCGCCAGCAGCATCGATAGCGGGAGGGCCGACACCGGGGAGCTGTTTTTT.

This clone was counted a few times. V usage is TRBV4-1 and J usage is TRBJ2-7; D is unclear. CDR1 and CDR2 (germline): MGHRA, YSYEKL. The CDR3 loop spans 13 amino acids. V was trimmed by 3 bases and J by 2 bases, leaving 8 bases between them. The CDR3 loop reads CASSHVAPYEQYF. The CDR3 nucleotides are TGCGCCAGCAGCCACGTGGCCCCCTACGAGCAGTACTTC.

The CDR3 DNA sequence: TGTGCCAGCAGTCCCAGACTAGCGGGAGCCTACGAGCAGTACTTC. Amino acids: CASSPRLAGAYEQYF. The chain has TRBV27 and TRBJ2-7; 12 bases agree with TRBD2. V trimming: 5 bases; J trimming: 2 bases; junction bases outside the gene matches: 4. CDR1 is MNHEY and CDR2 is SMNVEV in the germline V gene (reference sequence). The CDR3 has 15 residues.

The chain has TRBV9 and TRBJ2-1; D possibly corresponds to TRBD1 (6 bases). The germline V gene has CDR1 SGDLS and CDR2 YYNGEE. Trimming stripped 2 bases from V and 2 bases from J, with 14 bases between. The CDR3 runs 16 residues. CDR3 amino acids: CASSVAQGTTYNEQFF. The CDR3 bases are TGTGCCAGCAGCGTGGCACAGGGAACAACCTACAATGAGCAGTTCTTC.

The chain has TRBV11-3 and TRBJ2-7, with TRBD2 matching over 9 bases. Germline CDR1 and CDR2: SGHNT and YENEEA. The junction had 4 bases not matched to a gene; V was cut back by 6 bases and J by 1 base. This CDR3 is built from 14 residues. The CDR3 bases are TGTGCCAGCAGATTGACTAGCGGATCCTACGAGCAGTACTTC. Amino acid sequence: CASRLTSGSYEQYF.

The chain uses TRBV12-3 or TRBV12-4 and TRBJ2-7; 8 bases are shared with TRBD2. The CDR3 runs 12 residues. With V trimmed by 6 bases and J by 7 bases, 5 bases remained unmatched. CDR3: CASSPGGKEQYF. CDR3 DNA: TGTGCCAGCAGCCCGGGGGGGAAGGAGCAGTACTTC.

This clone was seen only once. In DNA, the CDR3 is TGTGCCAGCAGTAGAGGATCGCAGGGGTACGAGCAGTACTTC. Encoded protein: CASSRGSQGYEQYF. This rearrangement joins TRBV2 to TRBJ2-7, with D possibly being TRBD1 (6 bases). The CDR3 has 14 residues. CDR1 is SNHLY and CDR2 is FYNNEI in the germline V gene. Deletions cut 5 bases from V and 4 bases from J, with 15 bases between.

The chain uses TRBV28 and TRBJ2-3, with 11 bases identical to TRBD2. CDR3 size: 18 residues. Germline V gene data show CDR1 as MDHEN and CDR2 as SYDVKM. The J segment lost 1 base and the V segment lost 2 bases, leaving 8 bases of the junction unmatched. The CDR3 is CASSLRLAGTGGTDTQYF. The CDR3 DNA is TGTGCCAGCAGTTTACGACTAGCGGGGACGGGGGGCACAGATACGCAGTATTTT.

The chain couples TRBV9 to TRBJ2-3; 11 nucleotides align to TRBD2. V lost 4 bases, J lost 3 bases, and 4 bases stayed unmatched. The CDR3 contains 15 residues. CDR1 and CDR2 from the germline V gene are SGDLS and YYNGEE. DNA for the CDR3: TGTGCCAGCAGCACAGGGACTAGCGGAACAGATACGCAGTATTTT. Amino acids: CASSTGTSGTDTQYF.

The rearrangement links TRBV5-4 to TRBJ2-7; 9 bases agree with TRBD1. Looked up from germline, CDR1 is SGHNT and CDR2 is YYREEE (reference sequence). The CDR3 contains 13 residues. Trimming removed 9 bases from V and 4 bases from J; junction bases left unmatched: 8. CDR3 sequence reads: CATYRDRVYEQYF. CDR3 DNA: TGTGCCACATACCGGGACAGGGTGTACGAGCAGTACTTC.

The CDR3 bases are TGTGCCAGCAGCCAACAGGTGACGGGAAACGAGCAGTTCTTC. Translated: CASSQQVTGNEQFF. This sequence joins TRBV14 and TRBJ2-1; D perhaps matches TRBD2 (5 bases). V gave up 2 bases and J gave up 10 bases, with 15 bases separating them. CDR3 length: 14 residues. Germline V gene data show CDR1 as SGHDN and CDR2 as FVKESK.

In its sample, this clone was seen a few times. This chain links TRBV18 with TRBJ2-7; 13 bases are shared with TRBD2. With 6 bases clipped from V and 3 bases from J, the junction kept 5 bases outside the gene matches. CDR3 length: 15 residues. Germline V lookup: CDR1 KGHSH, CDR2 LQKENI. The CDR3 sequence is CASSQRTSGSYEQYF. The CDR3 bases are TGTGCCAGCTCGCAAAGGACTAGCGGGAGCTACGAGCAGTACTTC.

The V call is TRBV24-1, the J call TRBJ1-2; D is undetermined. CDR1 and CDR2 (germline): KGHDR, SFDVKD. Trimming left V 5 bases short and J 5 bases short, with 11 bases between. The CDR3 contains 13 residues. CDR3 protein: CATSVGSGYGYTF. CDR3 bases: TGTGCCACCAGTGTGGGCAGTGGGTATGGCTACACCTTC.

This chain uses TRBV10-1 with TRBJ2-3, with 9 bases that match TRBD1. V lost 5 bases, J lost 4 bases, and 7 bases stayed unmatched. Germline CDR1 reads WNHNN; CDR2 reads SYGVQD (reference sequence). The CDR3 runs to 15 residues. In nucleotides, the CDR3 is TGCGCCAGCAGTCGGGGACAGGGTAGCTCAGATACGCAGTATTTT. Protein product: CASSRGQGSSDTQYF.

The sample holds one count of this clone. The rearrangement joins TRBV7-9 to TRBJ2-3, with 10 bases fitting TRBD2. The V gene end was trimmed by 3 bases and the J gene end by 6 bases; junction bases not matched to a gene: 0. Germline loops: CDR1 SEHNR, CDR2 FQNEAQ (reference sequence). This CDR3 has 13 amino acids. The CDR3, as DNA: TGTGCCAGCAGCTTTAGCGGGGGGGATACGCAGTATTTT. Residues: CASSFSGGDTQYF.